The rows below give T cell receptor beta chains drawn from one sample of a study of CD8+ T cells in alopecia areata. Libraries were prepared by immunoSEQ multiplex PCR; TCRdb keeps only in-frame clonotypes and omits some of them. The data hold roughly 190,000 clones, with roughly three fifths observed a single time. The sequencing used CD4+ T cells sorted from blood, collected at week 4, from a patient treated with tofacitinib. The receptors were gathered from a human donor with alopecia areata. The conserved cysteine and the conserved F or W are not part of the CDR3 here.

J | V | length | CDR3
TRBJ2-1 | TRBV4-2 | 11 | ASSHGGNNEQF
TRBJ1-2 | TRBV5-4 | 14 | ASSFSVGQVNYGYT
TRBJ2-3 | TRBV4-2 | 16 | ASSQVGLAGASTDTQY
TRBJ1-5 | TRBV5-1 | 13 | ASSPDANSNQPQH
TRBJ1-2 | TRBV2 | 11 | ASSEKGGYGYT
TRBJ1-2 | TRBV30 | 11 | AWIRKGFFGYT
TRBJ1-2 | TRBV30 | 11 | AWSRDRGHGYT
TRBJ2-6 | TRBV30 | 14 | AWSNGSIGGANVLT
TRBJ2-7 | TRBV29-1 | 13 | SAAVPLAQSGEQY
TRBJ2-5 | TRBV30 | 13 | AWSVQGGRSETQY
TRBJ1-1 | TRBV30 | 11 | AWIGTGLDRAF
TRBJ2-7 | TRBV7-2 | 12 | ASSLRGPAYEQY
TRBJ2-7 | TRBV23-1 | 12 | ASSQGRPGKEQY
TRBJ2-7 | TRBV10-3 | 12 | AISGNRGRYEQY
TRBJ1-6 | TRBV10-3 | 11 | AIRDTNNSPLH
TRBJ2-3 | TRBV6-6 | 12 | ASSYRGPTDTQY
TRBJ2-3 | TRBV29-1 | 11 | SVEFSRTDTQY
TRBJ1-1 | TRBV5-1 | 9 | ASSLLGIAF
TRBJ1-1 | TRBV7-2 | 12 | ASSLAGGPTEAF
TRBJ1-4 | TRBV21-1 | 16 | ASSKVWGRRDLKEKLF
TRBJ1-4 | TRBV5-1 | 13 | ASSATEATNEKLF
TRBJ2-5 | TRBV29-1 | 12 | SVALRLVQETQY
TRBJ2-5 | TRBV30 | 11 | AWRRGIQETQY
TRBJ1-1 | TRBV20-1 | 9 | SARGLAEAF
TRBJ1-2 | TRBV7-9 | 13 | ASSLGGPANYGYT
TRBJ2-5 | TRBV28 | 13 | ASTTLRGSQETQY
TRBJ1-2 | TRBV28 | 12 | ASTNGGNRYGYT
TRBJ1-2 | TRBV30 | 9 | AWTRGYGYT
TRBJ1-3 | TRBV30 | 14 | AQDGHLRSSGNTIY
TRBJ1-2 | TRBV7-2 | 12 | ASSAGTALYGYT
TRBJ2-3 | TRBV20-1 | 9 | SATSGDTQY
TRBJ1-1 | TRBV29-1 | 12 | SVSRTDLNTEAF
TRBJ1-5 | TRBV5-7 | 15 | ASSMGGTGDSNQPQH
TRBJ2-3 | TRBV5-1 | 12 | ASSSGQITDTQY
TRBJ1-2 | TRBV7-2 | 10 | ASSSDSYGYT
TRBJ2-1 | TRBV6-5 | 11 | ASSSPRGVEQF
TRBJ1-4 | TRBV29-1 | 13 | SVVGDSTTNEKLF
TRBJ2-5 | TRBV4-2 | 12 | ASSQESTIETQY
TRBJ1-5 | TRBV6-6 | 13 | ASSSGTGTNQPQH
TRBJ2-1 | TRBV19 | 14 | ASSIESPGGFNEQF
TRBJ2-1 | TRBV5-1 | 13 | ASSMDGLSYNEQF
TRBJ2-4 | TRBV29-1 | 13 | SVEVLPGTKNIQY
TRBJ2-1 | TRBV29-1 | 12 | SVAPGTGGNEQF
TRBJ2-2 | TRBV5-6 | 11 | ASSLAGPGELF
TRBJ1-5 | TRBV10-3 | 10 | AISESTQPQH
TRBJ2-5 | TRBV29-1 | 11 | SVERSGSETQY
TRBJ2-7 | TRBV6-6 | 11 | ASSRDRHYEQY
TRBJ2-5 | TRBV25-1 | 12 | ASSPVAPGETQY
TRBJ1-5 | TRBV11-2 | 12 | ASSWGQGNQPQH
TRBJ2-3 | TRBV29-1 | 12 | SVDGGLPTDTQY
TRBJ1-5 | TRBV7-9 | 10 | ASSPGAQPQH
TRBJ1-2 | TRBV10-3 | 13 | AISSGTTGNYGYT
TRBJ1-1 | TRBV18 | 13 | ASSPRDRMNTEAF
TRBJ1-2 | TRBV7-9 | 10 | ASSPRTGGYT
TRBJ2-2 | TRBV29-1 | 11 | SVDRANTGELF